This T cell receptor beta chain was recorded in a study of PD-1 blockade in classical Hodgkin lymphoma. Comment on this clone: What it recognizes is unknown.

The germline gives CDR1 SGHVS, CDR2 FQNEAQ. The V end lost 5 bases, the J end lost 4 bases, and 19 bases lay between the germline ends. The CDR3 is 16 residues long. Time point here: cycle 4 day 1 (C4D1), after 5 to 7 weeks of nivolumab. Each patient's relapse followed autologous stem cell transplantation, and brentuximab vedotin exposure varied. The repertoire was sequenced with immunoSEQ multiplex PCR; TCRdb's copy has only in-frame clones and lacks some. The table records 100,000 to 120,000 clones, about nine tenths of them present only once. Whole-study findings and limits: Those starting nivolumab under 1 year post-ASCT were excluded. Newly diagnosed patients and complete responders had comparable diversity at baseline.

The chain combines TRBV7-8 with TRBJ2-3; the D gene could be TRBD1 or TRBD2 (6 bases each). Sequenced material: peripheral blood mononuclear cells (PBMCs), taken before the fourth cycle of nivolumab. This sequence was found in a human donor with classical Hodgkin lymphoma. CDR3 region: CASSLLGGSWPDTQYF. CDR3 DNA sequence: TGTGCCAGCAGCCTACTAGGGGGGTCGTGGCCAGATACGCAGTATTTT.